Below, 7 T cell receptor beta chains from the same sample are listed, as sequenced in a study of T cell responses to AZD1222 COVID-19 vaccine. Sequenced by immunoSEQ multiplex PCR; TCRdb stores in-frame clones only, minus some. Of about 160,000 clones listed, more than 85% are singletons. The sample in question was peripheral blood, obtained 28 days after the second AZD1222 dose. These receptors originate from an adult who received the AZD1222 COVID-19 vaccine.

This clone was seen a handful of times. Other DNA sequences from this sample encode an identical CDR3 as well. The chain combines TRBV4-3 with TRBJ2-7; a weak D match, TRBD1 (5 bases). Trimming left V 3 bases short and J 1 base short, with 10 bases between. This CDR3 is 14 amino acids long. Per the germline V gene, CDR1 is LGHNA and CDR2 is YSLEER. This CDR3 reads CASSQWTSSYEQYF. The CDR3 nucleotides are TGCGCCAGCAGCCAGTGGACAAGTTCCTACGAGCAGTACTTC.

The CDR3 sequence is CASRQWKEDTEAFF. The CDR3 DNA sequence: TGTGCCAGCAGACAGTGGAAGGAGGACACTGAAGCTTTCTTT. This chain links TRBV27 with TRBJ1-1; D unresolved. CDR1 and CDR2 (germline): MNHEY, SMNVEV (reference sequence). The CDR3 runs 14 residues. V gave up 6 bases and J gave up 3 bases, with 14 bases separating them.

This clone was recorded once. The V and J genes are TRBV30 and TRBJ2-5; D remains unclear. This CDR3 spans 14 amino acids. Trimming took 3 bases from V and 2 from J, leaving 13 bases between them. The germline V gene encodes CDR1 GTSNPN and CDR2 SVGIG (reference sequence). In DNA, the CDR3 is TGTGCCTGGAGGCCTCTTGGGCAGCAAGAGACCCAGTACTTC. It yields the protein CAWRPLGQQETQYF.

This sequence joins TRBV7-9 and TRBJ2-3; perhaps D is TRBD1 or TRBD2 (6 bases each). The germline V gene has CDR1 SEHNR and CDR2 FQNEAQ (reference sequence). V was trimmed by 6 bases and J by 0 bases, leaving 19 bases between them. This CDR3 comprises 17 residues. The CDR3 is CASRRDTFLSSTDTQYF. The CDR3 DNA reads TGTGCCAGCAGGCGGGACACCTTTCTTTCTAGCACAGATACGCAGTATTTT.

The chain has TRBV9 and TRBJ2-1; 12 bases align to TRBD2. The J segment lost 4 bases and the V segment lost 0 bases, leaving 5 bases of the junction unmatched. The CDR3 runs 17 residues. Germline CDR1 SGDLS, CDR2 YYNGEE. The CDR3 reads CASSVGLAGGLYNEQFF. Here the CDR3 DNA reads TGTGCCAGCAGCGTAGGTCTAGCGGGAGGGCTTTACAATGAGCAGTTCTTC. Using reference TRBV9 and TRBJ2-1 for the parts outside the CDR3, the full variable domain is DSGVTQTPKHLITATGQRVTLRCSPRSGDLSVYWYQQSLDQGLQFLIQYYNGEERAKGNILERFSAQQFPDLHSELNLSSLELGDSALYFCASSVGLAGGLYNEQFFGPGTRLTVL.

The J gene is TRBJ2-2, the V gene TRBV5-1; D tentatively fits TRBD1 or TRBD2 (5 bases each). This CDR3 has 15 amino acids. V shed 1 base and J shed 7 bases, with 14 bases lying between them. CDR1 is SGHRS and CDR2 is YFSETQ in the germline V gene. In DNA form, the CDR3 reads TGCGCCAGCAGCTTGACCGGGACGCTGGGCGGGGAGCTGTTTTTT. Translating it yields CASSLTGTLGGELFF.

This clone has just one count. This rearrangement joins TRBV19 to TRBJ2-3; 11 bases match TRBD2. Trimming at V came to 7 bases and at J to 4 bases, leaving 7 bases not matched to a gene. This CDR3 is 15 amino acids long. CDR1 is LNHDA and CDR2 is SQIVND in the germline V gene (reference sequence). CDR3 in DNA: TGTGCCAGTAACCCTCTAGCGGGAGGAGCAGATACGCAGTATTTT. Translating gives CASNPLAGGADTQYF.